This T cell receptor beta chain was captured by sequencing in a study of blood T cell repertoires in COVID-19. Assay: immunoSEQ multiplex PCR; the TCRdb copy retains only in-frame clones and omits some. The sample lists about 180,000 clones, around 85% occurring once. The recovered donors of Cohort 3 showed two negative PCRs, clearance, or symptom resolution. The V end lost 0 bases, the J end lost 0 bases, and 12 bases lay between the germline ends. The CDR3 contains 16 residues. Germline assignment: CDR1 GTSNPN and CDR2 SVGIG (reference sequence). The chain carries TRBV30 and TRBJ2-4; tentatively, D is TRBD2 (6 bases). The source material was PBMCs or T cells enriched from blood (not recorded which). The sequence was obtained from a man between 35 and 55 years old who had recovered from COVID-19. The CDR3 sequence: CAWSVGGALAKNIQYF. As DNA, the CDR3 is TGTGCCTGGAGTGTTGGCGGGGCCCTAGCCAAAAACATTCAGTACTTC.